This is a list of T cell receptor beta chains from one sample in a study of blood T cell repertoires in COVID-19. Here immunoSEQ multiplex PCR was the method, and the copy in TCRdb shows in-frame clones only, minus some. Of 200,000 to 300,000 clones detected, 70% to 90% appear once; the ten largest clones hold approximately 0.7%. Sequenced: peripheral blood. The receptor source for this set is a human donor in a cohort sampled during active COVID-19. The CDR3 runs from the conserved cysteine through the conserved F or W. The D gene is left open where the match is weak. Clone size appears in some rows only: once, few, many, or a class for an expanded clone.

TRBD1	TRBJ2-7	NA	15	TRBV19	CASSTGQGYSYEQYF	TGTGCCAGTAGTACGGGACAGGGATACTCCTACGAGCAGTACTTC
NA	TRBJ1-5	NA	15	TRBV6-5	CASTESPYSNQPQHF	TGTGCCAGCACGGAGAGCCCCTATAGCAATCAGCCCCAGCATTTT
NA	TRBJ1-1	NA	11	TRBV12-3/TRBV12-4	CASSRGVGAFF	TGTGCCAGCAGCCGCGGGGTCGGGGCTTTCTTT
NA	TRBJ2-6	NA	14	TRBV30	CAWSRGAGANVLTF	TGTGCCTGGAGTAGGGGTGCTGGGGCCAACGTCCTGACTTTC
NA	TRBJ1-6	once	14	TRBV19	CASSTARDNSPLHF	TGTGCCAGTAGTACCGCGAGAGATAATTCACCCCTCCACTTT
NA	TRBJ1-5	NA	11	TRBV2	CASATLLTQHF	TGTGCCAGCGCGACACTTTTGACCCAGCATTTT
NA	TRBJ1-1	NA	16	TRBV27	CASSLSRSVWHTEAFF	TGTGCCAGCAGTTTATCGAGGAGTGTTTGGCACACTGAAGCTTTCTTT
TRBD1	TRBJ2-7	few	15	TRBV6-5	CASSFIGDSSYEQYF	TGTGCCAGCAGTTTTATCGGGGACAGCTCCTACGAGCAGTACTTC
TRBD2	TRBJ2-2	NA	20	TRBV4-1	CASSPGLAGLQRANTGELFF	TGCGCCAGCAGCCCGGGACTAGCGGGACTCCAACGCGCGAACACCGGGGAGCTGTTTTTT
NA	TRBJ1-3	NA	18	TRBV5-1	CASSWAPEGIGSGNTIYF	TGCGCCAGCAGCTGGGCCCCGGAGGGGATAGGCTCTGGAAACACCATATATTTT
NA	TRBJ1-1	NA	13	TRBV30	CAWSAGGNTEAFF	TGTGCCTGGAGTGCGGGGGGGAACACTGAAGCTTTCTTT
TRBD2	TRBJ2-1	NA	15	TRBV11-2	CASSLISGGSGEQFF	TGTGCCAGCAGCTTAATAAGCGGGGGTTCCGGTGAGCAGTTCTTC